These T cell receptor beta chains were read from a single sample in a study of CD8+ T cells in alopecia areata. Profiling relied on immunoSEQ multiplex PCR, and the TCRdb table lists in-frame clones only, not all of them. The sample lists roughly 180,000 clones; roughly 50% were seen once. The sample in question was CD8+ T cells sorted from blood, obtained at week 24, from a patient treated with tofacitinib. These receptors were collected from a human donor with alopecia areata. Each CDR3 is given with its conserved first and last residue. The D gene is left open where the match is weak. Clone size appears in some rows only: once, few, many, or a class for an expanded clone.

J gene: TRBJ2-7
V gene: TRBV14
CDR3 length: 12
D gene: -
clone size: few
CDR3 DNA: TGTGCCAGCAGCCAAACATTCTACGAGCAGTACTTC
CDR3 protein: CASSQTFYEQYF

J gene: TRBJ1-1
V gene: TRBV29-1
CDR3 length: 12
D gene: -
clone size: -
CDR3 DNA: TGCAGCGTCCCTGGACAGAACACTGAAGCTTTCTTT
CDR3 protein: CSVPGQNTEAFF

J gene: TRBJ2-7
V gene: TRBV13
CDR3 length: 14
D gene: -
clone size: -
CDR3 DNA: TGTGCCAGCAGCTCAAGGCTAGCGCAGGACGAGCAGTACTTC
CDR3 protein: CASSSRLAQDEQYF

J gene: TRBJ2-7
V gene: TRBV27
CDR3 length: 14
D gene: -
clone size: -
CDR3 DNA: TGTGCCAGCAGTTTAGTCTTTGGAGCCTACGAGCAGTACTTC
CDR3 protein: CASSLVFGAYEQYF

J gene: TRBJ1-1
V gene: TRBV10-1
CDR3 length: 16
D gene: -
clone size: -
CDR3 DNA: TGCGCCAGCAGTGAGTTTGGGACGCCTGGGCACACTGAAGCTTTCTTT
CDR3 protein: CASSEFGTPGHTEAFF

J gene: TRBJ1-1
V gene: TRBV19
CDR3 length: 12
D gene: -
clone size: few
CDR3 DNA: TGTGCCAGTCGCCAGGGTTCAACTGAAGCTTTCTTT
CDR3 protein: CASRQGSTEAFF

J gene: TRBJ2-7
V gene: TRBV27
CDR3 length: 15
D gene: -
clone size: -
CDR3 DNA: TGTGCCAGCAGTAAACAACAGGGAAATCCCTACGAGCAGTACTTC
CDR3 protein: CASSKQQGNPYEQYF

J gene: TRBJ2-7
V gene: TRBV25-1
CDR3 length: 14
D gene: -
clone size: -
CDR3 DNA: TGTGCCAGCAGTGGGGTAGGGTCTCTCTACGAGCAGTACTTC
CDR3 protein: CASSGVGSLYEQYF

J gene: TRBJ2-7
V gene: TRBV6-5
CDR3 length: 11
D gene: -
clone size: -
CDR3 DNA: TGTGCCAGCAGATCGGGCTACGAGCAGTACTTC
CDR3 protein: CASRSGYEQYF

J gene: TRBJ2-1
V gene: TRBV23-1
CDR3 length: 15
D gene: TRBD2
clone size: few
CDR3 DNA: TGCGCCAGCAGTCAACCAGGACTAGTGGGAAGTGAGCAGTTCTTC
CDR3 protein: CASSQPGLVGSEQFF

J gene: TRBJ2-7
V gene: TRBV2
CDR3 length: 13
D gene: TRBD1
clone size: few
CDR3 DNA: TGTGCCAGCAGTGATGGACAGGTCTACGAGCAGTACTTC
CDR3 protein: CASSDGQVYEQYF

J gene: TRBJ1-2
V gene: TRBV29-1
CDR3 length: 13
D gene: TRBD1
clone size: -
CDR3 DNA: TGCAGCACTGACAGGGCGGGGAACTATGGCTACACCTTC
CDR3 protein: CSTDRAGNYGYTF

J gene: TRBJ2-3
V gene: TRBV27
CDR3 length: 17
D gene: TRBD2
clone size: -
CDR3 DNA: TGTGCCAGCAGTTTAATGAGTAGCGGGGGGGCAGGAGATACGCAGTATTTT
CDR3 protein: CASSLMSSGGAGDTQYF

J gene: TRBJ2-3
V gene: TRBV7-9
CDR3 length: 12
D gene: -
clone size: -
CDR3 DNA: TGTGCCAGCAGCCCCGATCCAGATACGCAGTATTTT
CDR3 protein: CASSPDPDTQYF

J gene: TRBJ1-4
V gene: TRBV29-1
CDR3 length: 15
D gene: -
clone size: -
CDR3 DNA: TGCAGCGTTCCTTGGAGCGGGGCTGGGAGTGAAAAACTGTTTTTT
CDR3 protein: CSVPWSGAGSEKLFF

J gene: TRBJ2-1
V gene: TRBV6-5
CDR3 length: 15
D gene: -
clone size: -
CDR3 DNA: TGTGCCAGCAGGACCAGGAGTCAGCTCCCCAATGAGCAGTTCTTC
CDR3 protein: CASRTRSQLPNEQFF

J gene: TRBJ2-2
V gene: TRBV6-5
CDR3 length: 11
D gene: -
clone size: few
CDR3 DNA: TGTGCCAGCAGGTCGGCCGGGGAGCTGTTTTTT
CDR3 protein: CASRSAGELFF

J gene: TRBJ2-3
V gene: TRBV4-1
CDR3 length: 17
D gene: TRBD2
clone size: -
CDR3 DNA: TGCGCCAGCAGCCAACGACTAGCGGGGGACCTCACAGATACGCAGTATTTT
CDR3 protein: CASSQRLAGDLTDTQYF

J gene: TRBJ2-7
V gene: TRBV10-3
CDR3 length: 14
D gene: -
clone size: few
CDR3 DNA: TGTGCCATCAGTGAGGGGCAGGGGGGTTCCGAGCAGTACTTC
CDR3 protein: CAISEGQGGSEQYF

J gene: TRBJ1-2
V gene: TRBV29-1
CDR3 length: 17
D gene: -
clone size: -
CDR3 DNA: TGCAGCGTTGAAGATCGTTCTAGAACAGGGATTAGGTATGGCTACACCTTC
CDR3 protein: CSVEDRSRTGIRYGYTF

J gene: TRBJ1-6
V gene: TRBV29-1
CDR3 length: 12
D gene: -
clone size: few
CDR3 DNA: TGCAGCGTTGTAACCCAAGGGGAAGCCCTCCACTTT
CDR3 protein: CSVVTQGEALHF

J gene: TRBJ1-1
V gene: TRBV11-2
CDR3 length: 12
D gene: -
clone size: -
CDR3 DNA: TGTGCCAGCAGCTTAGGCGCCAATGAAGCTTTCTTT
CDR3 protein: CASSLGANEAFF

J gene: TRBJ2-1
V gene: TRBV14
CDR3 length: 13
D gene: -
clone size: few
CDR3 DNA: TGTGCCAGCAGCCCAGGACAGTTCGATGAGCAGTTCTTC
CDR3 protein: CASSPGQFDEQFF

J gene: TRBJ2-5
V gene: TRBV27
CDR3 length: 16
D gene: TRBD2
clone size: few
CDR3 DNA: TGTGCCAGCAGGACCTTAGCGGGGGGCCTCCAAGAGACCCAGTACTTC
CDR3 protein: CASRTLAGGLQETQYF

J gene: TRBJ1-5
V gene: TRBV5-6
CDR3 length: 16
D gene: -
clone size: -
CDR3 DNA: TGTGCCAGCAGCTTGTCGACGAAATATAGCAATCAGCCCCAGCATTTT
CDR3 protein: CASSLSTKYSNQPQHF

J gene: TRBJ2-1
V gene: TRBV7-8
CDR3 length: 16
D gene: TRBD2
clone size: few
CDR3 DNA: TGTGCCAGCAGCTTAGTGTTGAGGCCTAGCGGGGGGGAGCAGTTCTTC
CDR3 protein: CASSLVLRPSGGEQFF

J gene: TRBJ2-4
V gene: TRBV5-1
CDR3 length: 19
D gene: TRBD1
clone size: -
CDR3 DNA: TGCGCCAGCAGCTTTTTGGGACAGACCGCAGACCCTCCCAAAAACATTCAGTACTTC
CDR3 protein: CASSFLGQTADPPKNIQYF

J gene: TRBJ2-4
V gene: TRBV2
CDR3 length: 15
D gene: -
clone size: -
CDR3 DNA: TGTGCCAGCGATCTGTCGGGAGACGTAAAAAACATTCAGTACTTC
CDR3 protein: CASDLSGDVKNIQYF

J gene: TRBJ2-1
V gene: TRBV2
CDR3 length: 14
D gene: -
clone size: few
CDR3 DNA: TGTGCCAGCAGTGACCTAGCGAGGAGGAATGAGCAGTTCTTC
CDR3 protein: CASSDLARRNEQFF

J gene: TRBJ2-7
V gene: TRBV4-3
CDR3 length: 14
D gene: -
clone size: -
CDR3 DNA: TGCGCCAGCAGCCAAGATAATCAGGGGTACGAGCAGTACTTC
CDR3 protein: CASSQDNQGYEQYF

J gene: TRBJ2-6
V gene: TRBV30
CDR3 length: 15
D gene: -
clone size: -
CDR3 DNA: TGTGCCTGGTTGGTCAGGGGACGCGGGGCCAACGTCCTGACTTTC
CDR3 protein: CAWLVRGRGANVLTF

J gene: TRBJ2-1
V gene: TRBV7-9
CDR3 length: 12
D gene: -
clone size: few
CDR3 DNA: TGTGCCAGCAGCTTAGGTACCAATGAGCAGTTCTTC
CDR3 protein: CASSLGTNEQFF

J gene: TRBJ2-5
V gene: TRBV13
CDR3 length: 11
D gene: -
clone size: -
CDR3 DNA: TGTGCCAGCAGCCCCACTGAGACCCAGTACTTC
CDR3 protein: CASSPTETQYF

J gene: TRBJ1-1
V gene: TRBV25-1
CDR3 length: 15
D gene: -
clone size: -
CDR3 DNA: TGTGCCAGCAGTGAATGGTCAGGGCTGAACACTGAAGCTTTCTTT
CDR3 protein: CASSEWSGLNTEAFF

J gene: TRBJ2-7
V gene: TRBV9
CDR3 length: 14
D gene: -
clone size: -
CDR3 DNA: TGTGCCAGCAGCGTAGGTTCAGGAATCTACGAGCAGTACTTC
CDR3 protein: CASSVGSGIYEQYF

J gene: TRBJ1-2
V gene: TRBV6-6
CDR3 length: 16
D gene: -
clone size: -
CDR3 DNA: TGTGCCAGCAGTTTAATCAGTGGGCGCTCTAACTATGGCTACACCTTC
CDR3 protein: CASSLISGRSNYGYTF

J gene: TRBJ1-1
V gene: TRBV13
CDR3 length: 14
D gene: -
clone size: few
CDR3 DNA: TGTGCCAGCAGCTTCCGGACAGTGAACACTGAAGCTTTCTTT
CDR3 protein: CASSFRTVNTEAFF

J gene: TRBJ2-2
V gene: TRBV7-3
CDR3 length: 11
D gene: -
clone size: -
CDR3 DNA: TGTGCCAGCAGTGATTCTGGGGAGCTGTTTTTT
CDR3 protein: CASSDSGELFF

J gene: TRBJ2-7
V gene: TRBV9
CDR3 length: 16
D gene: TRBD2
clone size: -
CDR3 DNA: TGTGCCAGCAGCGCCCCTCGGACTAGCGGGGTCTACGAGCAGTACTTC
CDR3 protein: CASSAPRTSGVYEQYF

J gene: TRBJ2-7
V gene: TRBV5-1
CDR3 length: 14
D gene: -
clone size: -
CDR3 DNA: TGCGCCAGCAGCTCCCGGGGCAGCTCCTACGAGCAGTACTTC
CDR3 protein: CASSSRGSSYEQYF

J gene: TRBJ2-1
V gene: TRBV11-2
CDR3 length: 17
D gene: TRBD2
clone size: -
CDR3 DNA: TGTGCCAGCAGCCTCGGACTAGCGGGGAGCTCCTACAATGAGCAGTTCTTC
CDR3 protein: CASSLGLAGSSYNEQFF

J gene: TRBJ2-7
V gene: TRBV29-1
CDR3 length: 14
D gene: TRBD2
clone size: -
CDR3 DNA: TGCAGCGCCTTCGGGGGGACGAGCTCCTACGAGCAGTACTTC
CDR3 protein: CSAFGGTSSYEQYF

J gene: TRBJ1-1
V gene: TRBV4-1
CDR3 length: 14
D gene: -
clone size: few
CDR3 DNA: TGCGCCAGCAGCCATCTGGGCATGAACACTGAAGCTTTCTTT
CDR3 protein: CASSHLGMNTEAFF

J gene: TRBJ1-1
V gene: TRBV30
CDR3 length: 12
D gene: -
clone size: -
CDR3 DNA: TGTGCCTGGAGTCCAGCGAACACTGAAGCTTTCTTT
CDR3 protein: CAWSPANTEAFF

J gene: TRBJ1-2
V gene: TRBV29-1
CDR3 length: 14
D gene: -
clone size: -
CDR3 DNA: TGCAGCTCCAACGGGGCAGAGACTAACTATGGCTACACCTTC
CDR3 protein: CSSNGAETNYGYTF

J gene: TRBJ1-5
V gene: TRBV5-6
CDR3 length: 13
D gene: -
clone size: -
CDR3 DNA: TGTGCCAGCAGCCCTCAGGGCAATCAGCCCCAGCATTTT
CDR3 protein: CASSPQGNQPQHF

J gene: TRBJ2-7
V gene: TRBV11-2
CDR3 length: 13
D gene: TRBD1
clone size: -
CDR3 DNA: TGTGCCAGCAGCTCCGGACAGGAATACGAGCAGTACTTC
CDR3 protein: CASSSGQEYEQYF

J gene: TRBJ1-4
V gene: TRBV7-6
CDR3 length: 15
D gene: TRBD1
clone size: -
CDR3 DNA: TGTGCCAGCAGCCAAACAGACAGGGATTTTGAAAAACTGTTTTTT
CDR3 protein: CASSQTDRDFEKLFF

J gene: TRBJ2-1
V gene: TRBV28
CDR3 length: 15
D gene: -
clone size: few
CDR3 DNA: TGTGCCAGCAGTCGGGTAGACCACTCCTACAATGAGCAGTTCTTC
CDR3 protein: CASSRVDHSYNEQFF

J gene: TRBJ1-1
V gene: TRBV30
CDR3 length: 12
D gene: -
clone size: -
CDR3 DNA: TGTGCCTGGAGGGTGGGAAACACTGAAGCTTTCTTT
CDR3 protein: CAWRVGNTEAFF

J gene: TRBJ2-7
V gene: TRBV30
CDR3 length: 14
D gene: TRBD1
clone size: -
CDR3 DNA: TGTGCCTGGGATACCGGGACAGGAGACTACGAGCAGTACTTC
CDR3 protein: CAWDTGTGDYEQYF

J gene: TRBJ2-1
V gene: TRBV30
CDR3 length: 14
D gene: -
clone size: -
CDR3 DNA: TGTGCCTGGAGTCCTCTAGGCCCCTACAATGAGCAGTTCTTC
CDR3 protein: CAWSPLGPYNEQFF

J gene: TRBJ1-5
V gene: TRBV19
CDR3 length: 13
D gene: -
clone size: -
CDR3 DNA: TGTGCCAGTAACCCGGGGGGGGATCAGCCCCAGCATTTT
CDR3 protein: CASNPGGDQPQHF

J gene: TRBJ2-5
V gene: TRBV30
CDR3 length: 13
D gene: -
clone size: -
CDR3 DNA: TGTGCCTGGAGTGCAGGGGCCCGAGAGACCCAGTACTTC
CDR3 protein: CAWSAGARETQYF

J gene: TRBJ1-2
V gene: TRBV30
CDR3 length: 11
D gene: -
clone size: -
CDR3 DNA: TGTGCCTGGAGCGCTGGAAGGGGCTACACCTTC
CDR3 protein: CAWSAGRGYTF

J gene: TRBJ2-5
V gene: TRBV18
CDR3 length: 13
D gene: -
clone size: once
CDR3 DNA: TGTGCCAGCTCACCAGGGCCTGGGGAGACCCAGTACTTC
CDR3 protein: CASSPGPGETQYF